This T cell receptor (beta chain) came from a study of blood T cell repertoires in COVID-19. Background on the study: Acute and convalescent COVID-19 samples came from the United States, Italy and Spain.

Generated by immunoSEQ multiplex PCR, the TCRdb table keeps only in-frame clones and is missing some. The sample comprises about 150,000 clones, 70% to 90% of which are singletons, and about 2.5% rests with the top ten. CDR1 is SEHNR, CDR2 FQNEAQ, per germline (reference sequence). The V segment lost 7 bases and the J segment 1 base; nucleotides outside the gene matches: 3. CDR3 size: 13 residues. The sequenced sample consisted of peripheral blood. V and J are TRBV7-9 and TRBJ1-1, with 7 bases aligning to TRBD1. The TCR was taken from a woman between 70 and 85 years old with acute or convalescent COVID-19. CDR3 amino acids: CASTRDRNTEAFF. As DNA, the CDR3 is TGTGCCAGCACCAGGGACAGGAACACTGAAGCTTTCTTT.